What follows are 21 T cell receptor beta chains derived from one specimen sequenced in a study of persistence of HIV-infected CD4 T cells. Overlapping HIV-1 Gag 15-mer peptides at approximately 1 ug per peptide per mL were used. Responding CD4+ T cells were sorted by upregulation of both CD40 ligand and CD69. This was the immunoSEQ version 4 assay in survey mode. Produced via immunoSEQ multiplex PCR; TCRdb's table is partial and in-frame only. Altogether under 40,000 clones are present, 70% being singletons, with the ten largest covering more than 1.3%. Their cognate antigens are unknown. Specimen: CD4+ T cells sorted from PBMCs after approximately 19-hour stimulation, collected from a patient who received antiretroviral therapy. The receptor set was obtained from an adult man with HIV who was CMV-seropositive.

CDR3 sequence: CASSTGTGYNEQYF. The CDR3 DNA reads as TGTGCCAGCAGTACAGGGACAGGGTATAACGAGCAGTACTTC. The chain is built from TRBV28 and TRBJ2-7; TRBD1 matches at 9 bases. V dropped 5 bases and J dropped 5; count of bases not matched to a gene: 7. CDR3 length: 14 amino acids. Germline CDR1 is MDHEN and CDR2 is SYDVKM.

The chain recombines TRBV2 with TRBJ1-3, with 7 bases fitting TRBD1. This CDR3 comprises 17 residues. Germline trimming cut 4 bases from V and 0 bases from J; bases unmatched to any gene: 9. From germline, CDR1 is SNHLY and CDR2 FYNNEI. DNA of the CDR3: TGTGCCAGCAGTGCCTCACAGGGGACCCTCTCTGGAAACACCATATATTTT. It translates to CASSASQGTLSGNTIYF.

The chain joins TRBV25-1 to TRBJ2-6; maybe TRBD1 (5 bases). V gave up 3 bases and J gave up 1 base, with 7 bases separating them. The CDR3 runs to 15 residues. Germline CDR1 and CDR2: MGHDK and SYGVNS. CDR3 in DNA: TGTGCCAGCAGTGATTCAGGGTCTGGGGCCAACGTCCTGACTTTC. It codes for CASSDSGSGANVLTF.

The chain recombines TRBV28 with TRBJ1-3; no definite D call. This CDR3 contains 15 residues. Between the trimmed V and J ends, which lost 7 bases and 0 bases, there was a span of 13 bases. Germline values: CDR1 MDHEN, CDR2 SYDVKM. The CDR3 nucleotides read TGTGCCAGCACCCTAGCATCCACCTCTGGAAACACCATATATTTT. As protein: CASTLASTSGNTIYF.

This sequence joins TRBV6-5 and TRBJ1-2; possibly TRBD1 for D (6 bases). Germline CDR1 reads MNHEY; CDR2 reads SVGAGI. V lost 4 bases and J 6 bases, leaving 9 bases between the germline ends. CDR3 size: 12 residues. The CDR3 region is CASSFSGDGYTF. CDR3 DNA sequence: TGTGCCAGCAGTTTCTCAGGGGATGGCTACACCTTC.

Here the CDR3 DNA reads TGTGCCAGCAGCAAGGGACAGGCGAACACTGAAGCTTTCTTT. This translates into CASSKGQANTEAFF. The chain is built from TRBV3-1 (or the pseudogene TRBV3-2) and TRBJ1-1; 8 bases map to TRBD1. This CDR3 is built from 14 residues. After removal of 5 bases from V and 1 base from J, the junction contained 3 bases not matched to a gene. The germline V gene encodes CDR1 LGHDT and CDR2 YNNKEL (reference sequence).

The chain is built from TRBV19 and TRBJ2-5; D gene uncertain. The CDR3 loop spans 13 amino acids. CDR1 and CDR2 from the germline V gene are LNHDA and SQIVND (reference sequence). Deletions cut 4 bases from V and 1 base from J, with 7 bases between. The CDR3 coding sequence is TGTGCCAGTAGTAAACTGAGCCAAGAGACCCAGTACTTC. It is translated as CASSKLSQETQYF.

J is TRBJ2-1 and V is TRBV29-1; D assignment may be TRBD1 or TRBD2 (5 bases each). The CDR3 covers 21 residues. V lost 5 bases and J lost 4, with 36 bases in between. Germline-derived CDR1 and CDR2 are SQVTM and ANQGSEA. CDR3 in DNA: TGCAGCGTTCGCCCGAAAGGGGCAACCCGACAGCGGACCCTTGTATACAATGAGCAGTTCTTC. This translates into CSVRPKGATRQRTLVYNEQFF.

The CDR3 here is CASRYTGELFF. Here the CDR3 DNA reads TGTGCCAGCAGATACACCGGGGAGCTGTTTTTT. V is TRBV2 and J is TRBJ2-2; no firm D call. CDR1 and CDR2 (germline): SNHLY, FYNNEI. The CDR3 spans 11 residues. V lost 6 bases, J lost 3 bases, and 2 bases lay in between. Combining the CDR3 with reference TRBV2 and TRBJ2-2 gives the whole variable domain EPEVTQTPSHQVTQMGQEVILRCVPISNHLYFYWYRQILGQKVEFLVSFYNNEISEKSEIFDDQFSVERPDGSNFTLKIRSTKLEDSAMYFCASRYTGELFFGEGSRLTVL.

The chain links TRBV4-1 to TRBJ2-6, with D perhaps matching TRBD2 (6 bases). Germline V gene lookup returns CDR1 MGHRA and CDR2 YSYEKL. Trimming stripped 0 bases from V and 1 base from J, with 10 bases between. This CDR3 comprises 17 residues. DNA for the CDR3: TGCGCCAGCAGCCAAGAGGGACTCTCTTCTGGGGCCAACGTCCTGACTTTC. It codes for CASSQEGLSSGANVLTF.

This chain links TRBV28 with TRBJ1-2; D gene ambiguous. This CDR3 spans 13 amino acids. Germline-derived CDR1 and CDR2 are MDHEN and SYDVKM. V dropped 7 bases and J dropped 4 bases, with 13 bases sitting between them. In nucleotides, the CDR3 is TGTGCCAGCACCTCGCAAGAGATCTATGGCTACACCTTC. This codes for CASTSQEIYGYTF.

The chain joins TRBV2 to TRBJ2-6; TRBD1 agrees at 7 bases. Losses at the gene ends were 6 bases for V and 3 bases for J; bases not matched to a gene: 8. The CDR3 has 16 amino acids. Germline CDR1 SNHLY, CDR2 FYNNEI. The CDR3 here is CASSPGQRSGANVLTF. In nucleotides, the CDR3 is TGTGCCAGCAGCCCGGGACAGCGTAGTGGGGCCAACGTCCTGACTTTC.

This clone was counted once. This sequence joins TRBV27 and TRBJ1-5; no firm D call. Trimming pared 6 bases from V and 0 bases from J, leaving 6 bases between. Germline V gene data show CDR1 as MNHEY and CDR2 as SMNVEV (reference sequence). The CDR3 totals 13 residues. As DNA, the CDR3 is TGTGCCAGCAGGGGAATTAGCAATCAGCCCCAGCATTTT. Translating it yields CASRGISNQPQHF.

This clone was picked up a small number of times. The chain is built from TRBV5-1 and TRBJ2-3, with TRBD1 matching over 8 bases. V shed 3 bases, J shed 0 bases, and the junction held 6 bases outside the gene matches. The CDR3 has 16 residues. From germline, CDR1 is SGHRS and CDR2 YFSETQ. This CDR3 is CASSSRQGISTDTQYF. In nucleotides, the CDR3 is TGCGCCAGCAGCTCCCGACAGGGGATAAGCACAGATACGCAGTATTTT.

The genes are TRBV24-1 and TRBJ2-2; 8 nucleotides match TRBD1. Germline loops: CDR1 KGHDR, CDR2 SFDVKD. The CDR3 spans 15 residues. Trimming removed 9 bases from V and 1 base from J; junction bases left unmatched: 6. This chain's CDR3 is CATSVGTGNTGELFF. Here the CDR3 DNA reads TGTGCCACCTCAGTGGGGACAGGGAACACCGGGGAGCTGTTTTTT.

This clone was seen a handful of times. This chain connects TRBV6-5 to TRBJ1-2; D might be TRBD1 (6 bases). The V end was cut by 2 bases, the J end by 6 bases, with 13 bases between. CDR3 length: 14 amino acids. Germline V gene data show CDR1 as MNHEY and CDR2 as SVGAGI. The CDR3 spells CASSYNGRGNGYTF. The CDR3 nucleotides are TGTGCCAGCAGTTACAATGGGAGGGGGAATGGCTACACCTTC.

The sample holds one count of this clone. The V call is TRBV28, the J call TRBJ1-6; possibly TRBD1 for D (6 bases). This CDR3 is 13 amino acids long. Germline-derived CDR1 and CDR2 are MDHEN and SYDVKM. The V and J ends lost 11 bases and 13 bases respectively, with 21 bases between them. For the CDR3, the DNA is TGTGCCCTATCCGGGACAACCTCTGGGCCCCTCCACTTT. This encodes CALSGTTSGPLHF. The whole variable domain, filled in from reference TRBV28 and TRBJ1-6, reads DVKVTQSSRYLVKRTGEKVFLECVQDMDHENMFWYRQDPGLGLRLIYFSYDVKMKEKGDIPEGYSVSREKKERFSLILESASTNQTSMYLCALSGTTSGPLHFGNGTRLTVT.

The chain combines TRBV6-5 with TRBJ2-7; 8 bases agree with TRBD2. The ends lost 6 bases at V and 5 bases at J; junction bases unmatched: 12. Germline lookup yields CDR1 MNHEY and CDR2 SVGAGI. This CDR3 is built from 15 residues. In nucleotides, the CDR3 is TGTGCCAGCAGGCCGGGACTAGGGGCGACTGACGAGCAGTACTTC. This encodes CASRPGLGATDEQYF.

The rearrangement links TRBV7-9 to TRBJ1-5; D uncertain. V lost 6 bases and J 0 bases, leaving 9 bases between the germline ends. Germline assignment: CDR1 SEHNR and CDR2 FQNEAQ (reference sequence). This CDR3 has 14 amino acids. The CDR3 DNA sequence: TGTGCCAGCAGTCTAAGTTATAGCAATCAGCCCCAGCATTTT. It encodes CASSLSYSNQPQHF.

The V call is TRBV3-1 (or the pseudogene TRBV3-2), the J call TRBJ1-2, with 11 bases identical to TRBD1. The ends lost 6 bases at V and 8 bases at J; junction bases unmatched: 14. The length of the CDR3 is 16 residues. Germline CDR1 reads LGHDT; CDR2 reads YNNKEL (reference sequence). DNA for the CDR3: TGTGCCAGCAGGCTTACCGCCGGGACAGGGGGGTACGGCTACACCTTC. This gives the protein CASRLTAGTGGYGYTF.

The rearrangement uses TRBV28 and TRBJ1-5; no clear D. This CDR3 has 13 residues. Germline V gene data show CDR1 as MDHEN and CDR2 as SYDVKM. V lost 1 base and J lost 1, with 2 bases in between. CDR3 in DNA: TGTGCCAGCAGTTTATACAGCAATCAGCCCCAGCATTTT. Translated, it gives CASSLYSNQPQHF.